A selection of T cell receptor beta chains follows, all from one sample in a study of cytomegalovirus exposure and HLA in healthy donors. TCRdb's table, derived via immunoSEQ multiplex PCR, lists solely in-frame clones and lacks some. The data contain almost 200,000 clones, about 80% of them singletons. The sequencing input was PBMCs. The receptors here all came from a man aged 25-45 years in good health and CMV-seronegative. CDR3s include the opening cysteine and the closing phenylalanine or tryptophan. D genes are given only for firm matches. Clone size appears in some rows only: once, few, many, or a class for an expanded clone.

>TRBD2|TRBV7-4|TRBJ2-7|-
TGTGCCAGCAGCTTCCGTAGCGGGAGGACTCCCTACGAGCAGTACTTC
CASSFRSGRTPYEQYF
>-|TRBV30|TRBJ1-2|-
TGTGCCTGGAGCCCGGAGGGCTATGGCTACACCTTC
CAWSPEGYGYTF
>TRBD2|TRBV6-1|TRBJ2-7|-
TGTGCCAGCAAAGCGGGAGAGTCCCACGAGCAGTACTTC
CASKAGESHEQYF
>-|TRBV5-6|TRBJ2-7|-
TGTGCCAGCAGCTTGGTGTTGAGCTCCTACGAGCAGTACTTC
CASSLVLSSYEQYF
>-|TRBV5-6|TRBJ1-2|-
TGTGCCAGCAGCTTGGGGCAGGGGAAGTTTTTCTATGGCTACACCTTC
CASSLGQGKFFYGYTF
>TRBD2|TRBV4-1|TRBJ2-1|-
TGCGCCAGCAGCCAAGATCTAGCGGGAGTTCTCCATGAGCAGTTCTTC
CASSQDLAGVLHEQFF
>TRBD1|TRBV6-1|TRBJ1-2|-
TGTGCCAGCAGTGATTTTGTAGGGGGCAATGGCTACACCTTC
CASSDFVGGNGYTF
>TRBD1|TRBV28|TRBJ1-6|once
TGTGCCAGCAGTCGCTACAGGGGGCGGAATTCACCCCTCCACTTT
CASSRYRGRNSPLHF
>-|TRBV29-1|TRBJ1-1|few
TGCAGCGGTAGACAGAGGAACACTGAAGCTTTCTTT
CSGRQRNTEAFF
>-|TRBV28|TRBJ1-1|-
TGTGCCAGCAGTTTCCTAGGTGGGAGCACTGAAGCTTTCTTT
CASSFLGGSTEAFF
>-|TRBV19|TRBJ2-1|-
TGTGCCAGTAGTATGTCAATGGAGATTGGTCCCCATGAGCAGTTCTTC
CASSMSMEIGPHEQFF
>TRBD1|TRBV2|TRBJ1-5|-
TGTGCCAGCAGGACAGGGAATCAGCCCCAGCATTTT
CASRTGNQPQHF
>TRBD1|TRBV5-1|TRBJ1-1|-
TGCGCCAGCAGACCGAGGGGGCAGGAGACTGAAGCTTTCTTT
CASRPRGQETEAFF
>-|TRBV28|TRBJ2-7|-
TGTGCCAGCAGTTTATCCACCGGGGTTAGGACGAACTACGAGCAGTACTTC
CASSLSTGVRTNYEQYF
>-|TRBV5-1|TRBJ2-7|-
TGCGCCAGCAGCGCAGGGGTAGAGCAGTACTTC
CASSAGVEQYF
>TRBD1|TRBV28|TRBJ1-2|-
TGTGCCAGCAGCCGTCCCGGGACAGGGGAGGACGATGGCTACACCTTC
CASSRPGTGEDDGYTF
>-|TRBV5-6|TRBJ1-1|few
TGTGCCAGCAGCCACTCCGGGACACCGAACTCTGAAGCTTTCTTT
CASSHSGTPNSEAFF
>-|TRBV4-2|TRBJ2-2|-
TGTGCCAGCGTAAATAGCGTAAAGGGATCCGGGGAGCTGTTTTTT
CASVNSVKGSGELFF
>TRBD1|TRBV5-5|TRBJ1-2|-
TGTGCCAGCAGCTTGATTCTCGGACAGGGGAGGAATGGCTACACCTTC
CASSLILGQGRNGYTF
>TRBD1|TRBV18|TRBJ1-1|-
TGTGCCAGCTCACCACTATCTGGACAGGGCGGGAACACTGAAGCTTTCTTT
CASSPLSGQGGNTEAFF
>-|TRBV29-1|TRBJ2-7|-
TGCAGCGTTGCCAGGGGCTCCTACGAGCAGTACTTC
CSVARGSYEQYF
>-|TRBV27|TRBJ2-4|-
TGTGCCAGCAGCCCTAAAACAGGGATCCACGGCGTAGCCAAAAACATTCAGTACTTC
CASSPKTGIHGVAKNIQYF
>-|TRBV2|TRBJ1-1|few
TGTGCCAGCAGTGATGCCCTCAGGGGCACTGAAGCTTTCTTT
CASSDALRGTEAFF
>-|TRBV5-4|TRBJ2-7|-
TGTGCCAGCAGCTCCGGCGGCGGAACCTACGAGCAGTACTTC
CASSSGGGTYEQYF
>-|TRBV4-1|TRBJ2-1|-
TGCGCCAGCAGCCTTTATCACGGAGACAATGAGCAGTTCTTC
CASSLYHGDNEQFF
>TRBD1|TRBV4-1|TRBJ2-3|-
TGCGCCAGCAGCCGACCAGACAGGGGGTGGGCAGATACGCAGTATTTT
CASSRPDRGWADTQYF
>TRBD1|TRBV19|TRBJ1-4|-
TGTGCCAGTAGTGATCAACGGAGGGACAGCCAAGAACCAAAACTGTTTTTT
CASSDQRRDSQEPKLFF
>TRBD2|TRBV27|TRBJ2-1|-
TGTGCCAGCAGTTTAACTAGCGGGAGCGCTGGTGAGCAGTTCTTC
CASSLTSGSAGEQFF
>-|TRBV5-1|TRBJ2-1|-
TGCGCCAGCAGCTTGGAGGGAGGGGGGCCGAATGAGCAGTTCTTC
CASSLEGGGPNEQFF
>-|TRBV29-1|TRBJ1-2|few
TGCAGCGTTGAACTCGGGGGGAAAGCAGGTGGCTACACCTTC
CSVELGGKAGGYTF
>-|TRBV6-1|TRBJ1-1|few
TGTGCCAGCAGTGAAGGAGTCAGGCAGATGAACACTGAAGCTTTCTTT
CASSEGVRQMNTEAFF
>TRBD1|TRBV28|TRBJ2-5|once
TGTGCCAGCAGTCGAACCGGGACAGGGGGTGGAGAGACCCAGTACTTC
CASSRTGTGGGETQYF
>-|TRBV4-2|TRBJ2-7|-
TGTGCCAGCAGCCAGGAGGGGCGATCCTACGAGCAGTACTTC
CASSQEGRSYEQYF
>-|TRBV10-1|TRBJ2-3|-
TGCGCCAGCAGTGAGTCGGTCGGAGGTACGCAGTATTTT
CASSESVGGTQYF
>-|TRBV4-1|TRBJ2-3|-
TGCGCCAGCAGCCAAGACGACCGGGACTTCACAGATACGCAGTATTTT
CASSQDDRDFTDTQYF
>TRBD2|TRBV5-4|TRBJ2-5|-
TGTGCCAGCAGCTTGGGACAGGGACTAGCGGGCTCCGAGACCCAGTACTTC
CASSLGQGLAGSETQYF
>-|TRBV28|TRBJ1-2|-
TGTGCCAGCAGTTTAATGGCCGCCTCCTATGGCTACACCTTC
CASSLMAASYGYTF
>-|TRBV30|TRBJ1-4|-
TGTGCCTGGAGATGGGGCGGTAAACTGTTTTTT
CAWRWGGKLFF
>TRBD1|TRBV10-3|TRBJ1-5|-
TGTGCCATCAGTGAAAGGACAGGGGGCTTGGTTCAGCCCCAGCATTTT
CAISERTGGLVQPQHF
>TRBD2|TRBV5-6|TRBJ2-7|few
TGTGCCAGCAGCTTAGGACTAGCGGGAAGCCACGAGCAGTACTTC
CASSLGLAGSHEQYF
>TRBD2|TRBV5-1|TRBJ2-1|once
TGCGCCAGCAGCGGAGGGACTAGCGGGAGGTATGAGCAGTTCTTC
CASSGGTSGRYEQFF